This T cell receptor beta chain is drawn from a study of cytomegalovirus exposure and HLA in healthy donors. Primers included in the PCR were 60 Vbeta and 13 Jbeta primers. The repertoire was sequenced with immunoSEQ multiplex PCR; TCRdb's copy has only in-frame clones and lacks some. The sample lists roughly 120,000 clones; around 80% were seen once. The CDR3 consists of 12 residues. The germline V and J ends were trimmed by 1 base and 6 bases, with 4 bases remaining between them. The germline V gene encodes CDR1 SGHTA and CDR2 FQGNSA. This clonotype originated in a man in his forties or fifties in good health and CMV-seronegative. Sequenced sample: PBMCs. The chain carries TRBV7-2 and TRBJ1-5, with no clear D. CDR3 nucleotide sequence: TGTGCCAGCAGCTTAGTGAGTCAGCCCCAGCATTTT. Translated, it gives CASSLVSQPQHF.